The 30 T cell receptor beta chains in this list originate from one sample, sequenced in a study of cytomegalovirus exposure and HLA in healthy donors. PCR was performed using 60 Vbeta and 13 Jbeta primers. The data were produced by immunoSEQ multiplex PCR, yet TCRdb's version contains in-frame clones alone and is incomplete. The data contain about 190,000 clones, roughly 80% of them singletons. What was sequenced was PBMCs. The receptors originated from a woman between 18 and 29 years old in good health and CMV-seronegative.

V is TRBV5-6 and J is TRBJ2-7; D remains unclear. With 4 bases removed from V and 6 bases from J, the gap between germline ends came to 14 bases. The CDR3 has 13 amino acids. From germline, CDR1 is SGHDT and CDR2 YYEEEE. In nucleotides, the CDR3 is TGTGCCAGCAGCCCCGCCGGAGTAGGCGAGCAGTACTTC. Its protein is CASSPAGVGEQYF.

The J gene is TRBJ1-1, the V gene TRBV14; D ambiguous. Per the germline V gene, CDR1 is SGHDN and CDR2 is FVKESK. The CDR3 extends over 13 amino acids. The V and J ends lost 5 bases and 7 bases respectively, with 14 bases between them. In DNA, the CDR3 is TGTGCCAGCAGCATCGGAGGATCAGGTGAAGCTTTCTTT. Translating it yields CASSIGGSGEAFF. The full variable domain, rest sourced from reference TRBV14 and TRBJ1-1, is EAGVTQFPSHSVIEKGQTVTLRCDPISGHDNLYWYRRVMGKEIKFLLHFVKESKQDESGMPNNRFLAERTGGTYSTLKVQPAELEDSGVYFCASSIGGSGEAFFGQGTRLTVV.

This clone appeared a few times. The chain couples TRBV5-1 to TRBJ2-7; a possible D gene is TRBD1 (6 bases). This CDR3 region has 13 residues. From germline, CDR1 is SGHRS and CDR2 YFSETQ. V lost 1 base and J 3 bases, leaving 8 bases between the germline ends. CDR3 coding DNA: TGCGCCAGCAGCTTGACAGGGAACTACGAGCAGTACTTC. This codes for CASSLTGNYEQYF.

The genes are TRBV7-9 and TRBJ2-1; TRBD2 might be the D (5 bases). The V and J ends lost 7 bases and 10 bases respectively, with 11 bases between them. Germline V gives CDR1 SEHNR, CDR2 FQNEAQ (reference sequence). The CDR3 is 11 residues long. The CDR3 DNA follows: TGTGCCAGCACAGAGGGTCGGGAGCAGTTCTTC. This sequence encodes CASTEGREQFF.

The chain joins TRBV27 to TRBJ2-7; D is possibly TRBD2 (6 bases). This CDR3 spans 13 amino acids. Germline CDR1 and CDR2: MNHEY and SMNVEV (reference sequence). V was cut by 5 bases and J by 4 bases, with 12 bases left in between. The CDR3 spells CASSIREEYEQYF. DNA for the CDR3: TGTGCCAGCAGTATCAGGGAGGAGTACGAGCAGTACTTC.

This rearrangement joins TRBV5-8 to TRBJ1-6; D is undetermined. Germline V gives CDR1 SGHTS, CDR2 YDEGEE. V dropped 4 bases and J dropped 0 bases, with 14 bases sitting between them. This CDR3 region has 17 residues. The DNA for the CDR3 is TGTGCCAGCAGCCACCGCCGGGGTCTCTCCTATAATTCACCCCTCCACTTT. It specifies CASSHRRGLSYNSPLHF.

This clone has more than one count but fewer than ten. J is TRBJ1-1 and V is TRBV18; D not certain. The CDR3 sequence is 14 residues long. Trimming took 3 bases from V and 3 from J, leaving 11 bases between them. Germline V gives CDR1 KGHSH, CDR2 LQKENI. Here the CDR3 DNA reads TGTGCCAGCTCACCGGGAGGGCAGTACACTGAAGCTTTCTTT. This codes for CASSPGGQYTEAFF.

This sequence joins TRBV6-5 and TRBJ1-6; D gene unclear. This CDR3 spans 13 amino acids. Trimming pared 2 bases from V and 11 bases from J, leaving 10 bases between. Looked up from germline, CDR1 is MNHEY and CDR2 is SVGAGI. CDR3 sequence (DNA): TGTGCCAGCAGTTACGACTCGACGACACCCCTCCACTTT. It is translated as CASSYDSTTPLHF.

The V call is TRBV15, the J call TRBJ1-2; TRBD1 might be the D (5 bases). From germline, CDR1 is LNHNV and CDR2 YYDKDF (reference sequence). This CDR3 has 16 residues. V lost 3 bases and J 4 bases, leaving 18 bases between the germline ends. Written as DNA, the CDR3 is TGTGCCACCAGCAGTCCCCCGGGCAGGGCATTCTATGGCTACACCTTC. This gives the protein CATSSPPGRAFYGYTF.

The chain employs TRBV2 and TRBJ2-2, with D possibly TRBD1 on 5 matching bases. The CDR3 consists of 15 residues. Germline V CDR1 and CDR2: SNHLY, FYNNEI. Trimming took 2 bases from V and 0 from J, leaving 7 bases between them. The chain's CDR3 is CASSERQSNTGELFF. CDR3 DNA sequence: TGTGCCAGCAGTGAACGACAGTCGAACACCGGGGAGCTGTTTTTT. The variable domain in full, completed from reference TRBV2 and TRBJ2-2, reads EPEVTQTPSHQVTQMGQEVILRCVPISNHLYFYWYRQILGQKVEFLVSFYNNEISEKSEIFDDQFSVERPDGSNFTLKIRSTKLEDSAMYFCASSERQSNTGELFFGEGSRLTVL.

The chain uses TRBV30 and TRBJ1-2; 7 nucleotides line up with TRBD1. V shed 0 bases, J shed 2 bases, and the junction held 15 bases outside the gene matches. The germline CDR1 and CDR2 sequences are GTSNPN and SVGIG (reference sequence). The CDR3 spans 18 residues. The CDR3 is CAWSVGKTGHLWNYGYTF. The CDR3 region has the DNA TGTGCCTGGAGTGTTGGAAAGACAGGGCACCTGTGGAACTATGGCTACACCTTC.

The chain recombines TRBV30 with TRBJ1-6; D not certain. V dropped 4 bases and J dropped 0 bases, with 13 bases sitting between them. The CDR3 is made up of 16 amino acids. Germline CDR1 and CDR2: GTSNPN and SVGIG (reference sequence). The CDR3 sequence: CAWTFSGSSYNSPLHF. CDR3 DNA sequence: TGTGCCTGGACCTTCTCGGGAAGCTCCTATAATTCACCCCTCCACTTT.

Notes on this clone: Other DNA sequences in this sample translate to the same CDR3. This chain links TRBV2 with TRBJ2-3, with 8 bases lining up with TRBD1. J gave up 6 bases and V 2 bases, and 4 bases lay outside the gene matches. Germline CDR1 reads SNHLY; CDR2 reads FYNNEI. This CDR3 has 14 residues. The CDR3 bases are TGTGCCAGCAGTGAAAGGACAGGGAGGGATACGCAGTATTTT. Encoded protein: CASSERTGRDTQYF. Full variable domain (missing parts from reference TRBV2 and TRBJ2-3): EPEVTQTPSHQVTQMGQEVILRCVPISNHLYFYWYRQILGQKVEFLVSFYNNEISEKSEIFDDQFSVERPDGSNFTLKIRSTKLEDSAMYFCASSERTGRDTQYFGPGTRLTVL.

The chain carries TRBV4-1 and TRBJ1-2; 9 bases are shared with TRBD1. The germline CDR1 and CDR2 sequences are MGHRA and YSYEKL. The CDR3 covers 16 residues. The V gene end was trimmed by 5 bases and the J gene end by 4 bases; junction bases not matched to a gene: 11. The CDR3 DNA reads TGCGCCAGCAGCGTACTTTCCGGGACAGGGAGCTATGGCTACACCTTC. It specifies CASSVLSGTGSYGYTF.

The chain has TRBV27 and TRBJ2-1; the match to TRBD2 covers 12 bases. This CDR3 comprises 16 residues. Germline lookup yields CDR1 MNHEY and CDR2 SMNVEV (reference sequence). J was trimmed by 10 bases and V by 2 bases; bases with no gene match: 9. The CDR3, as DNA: TGTGCCAGCAGTTTAACTGGACTAGCGGGATTCAGCGAGCAGTTCTTC. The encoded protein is CASSLTGLAGFSEQFF.

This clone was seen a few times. The CDR3 loop is CASSFPGQGREQYF. CDR3 bases: TGTGCCAGCAGCTTTCCGGGACAGGGTCGCGAGCAGTACTTC. The J gene is TRBJ2-7, the V gene TRBV12-1; the D call in the table, TRBD1, was not verified against the DNA. TRBV12-1 constitutes a pseudogene. The CDR3 consists of 14 residues.

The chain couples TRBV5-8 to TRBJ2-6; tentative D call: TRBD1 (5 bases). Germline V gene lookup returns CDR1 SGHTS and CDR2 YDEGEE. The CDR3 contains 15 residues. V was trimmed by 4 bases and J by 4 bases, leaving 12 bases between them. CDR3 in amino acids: CASSQDTHGANVLTF. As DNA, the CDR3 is TGTGCCAGCAGCCAGGACACCCACGGGGCCAACGTCCTGACTTTC.

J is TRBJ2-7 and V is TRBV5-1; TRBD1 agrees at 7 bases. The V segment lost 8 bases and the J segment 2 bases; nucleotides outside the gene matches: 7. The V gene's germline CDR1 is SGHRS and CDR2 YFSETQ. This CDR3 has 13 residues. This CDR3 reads CASHRDSTYEQYF. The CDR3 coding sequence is TGCGCCAGTCATCGGGACAGTACCTACGAGCAGTACTTC.

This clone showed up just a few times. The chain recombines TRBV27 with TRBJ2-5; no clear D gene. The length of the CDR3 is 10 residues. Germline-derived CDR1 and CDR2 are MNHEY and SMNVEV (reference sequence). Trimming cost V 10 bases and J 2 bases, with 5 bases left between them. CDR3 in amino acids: CATTQETQYF. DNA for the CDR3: TGTGCCACCACACAAGAGACCCAGTACTTC.

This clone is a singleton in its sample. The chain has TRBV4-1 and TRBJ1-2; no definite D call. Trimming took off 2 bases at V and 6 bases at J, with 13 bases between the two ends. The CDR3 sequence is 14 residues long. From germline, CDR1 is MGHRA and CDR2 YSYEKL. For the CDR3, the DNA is TGCGCCAGCAGCCAACCCGACCCTCGGGATGGCTACACCTTC. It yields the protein CASSQPDPRDGYTF.

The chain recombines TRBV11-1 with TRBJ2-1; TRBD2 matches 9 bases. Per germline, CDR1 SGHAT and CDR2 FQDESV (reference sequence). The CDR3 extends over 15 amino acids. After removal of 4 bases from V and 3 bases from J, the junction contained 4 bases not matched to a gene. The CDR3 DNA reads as TGTGCCAGCAGCTCAGGGACTAGCAACTACAATGAGCAGTTCTTC. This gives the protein CASSSGTSNYNEQFF. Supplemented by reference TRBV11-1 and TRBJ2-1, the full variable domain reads EAEVAQSPRYKITEKSQAVAFWCDPISGHATLYWYRQILGQGPELLVQFQDESVVDDSQLPKDRFSAERLKGVDSTLKIQPAELGDSAMYLCASSSGTSNYNEQFFGPGTRLTVL.

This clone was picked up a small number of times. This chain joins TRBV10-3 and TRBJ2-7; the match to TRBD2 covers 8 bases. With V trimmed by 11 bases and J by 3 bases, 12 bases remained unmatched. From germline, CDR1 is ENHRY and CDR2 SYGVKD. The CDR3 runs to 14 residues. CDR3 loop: CAASGGQDIYEQYF. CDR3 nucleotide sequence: TGTGCCGCCTCGGGGGGGCAAGACATCTACGAGCAGTACTTC.

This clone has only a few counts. The CDR3 nucleotides read TGTGCCAGCGAGGGGGGGCGTAGGAACACTGAAGCTTTCTTT. Its translation is CASEGGRRNTEAFF. The chain carries TRBV2 and TRBJ1-1; perhaps TRBD1 as D (6 bases). Trimming removed 8 bases from V and 1 base from J, with 14 bases in between. This CDR3 region has 14 residues. Germline-derived CDR1 and CDR2 are SNHLY and FYNNEI.

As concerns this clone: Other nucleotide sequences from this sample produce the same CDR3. CDR3 DNA: TGCGCCAGCAGCTTGGACAGCTATGGCTACACCTTC. Residues: CASSLDSYGYTF. The rearrangement joins TRBV5-1 to TRBJ1-2, with D unresolved. Trimming removed 0 bases at V and 4 bases at J, with 4 bases between. The CDR3 runs 12 residues. Germline CDR1 is SGHRS and CDR2 is YFSETQ.

The CDR3 region is CAWRKDTGDYGYTF. The CDR3, as DNA: TGTGCCTGGCGCAAAGATACAGGCGACTATGGCTACACCTTC. This chain uses TRBV30 with TRBJ1-2; a weak D match, TRBD1 (5 bases). The CDR3 runs 14 residues. The germline V gene has CDR1 GTSNPN and CDR2 SVGIG (reference sequence). The V gene lost 5 bases and the J gene lost 3 bases, with 16 bases spanning the gap.

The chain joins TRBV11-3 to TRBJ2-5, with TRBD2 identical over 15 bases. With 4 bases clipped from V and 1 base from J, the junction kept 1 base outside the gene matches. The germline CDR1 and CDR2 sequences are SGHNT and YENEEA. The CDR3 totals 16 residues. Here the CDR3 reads CASSSGLAGGQETQYF. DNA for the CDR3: TGTGCCAGCAGCTCGGGACTAGCGGGGGGCCAAGAGACCCAGTACTTC.

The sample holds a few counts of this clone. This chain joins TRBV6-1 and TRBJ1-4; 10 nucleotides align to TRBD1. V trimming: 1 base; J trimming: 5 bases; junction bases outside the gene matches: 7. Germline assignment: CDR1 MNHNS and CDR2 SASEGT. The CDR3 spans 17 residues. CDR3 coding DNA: TGTGCCAGCAGTGAAGGGACAGGGGGTGGAAGCAATGAAAAACTGTTTTTT. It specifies CASSEGTGGGSNEKLFF.

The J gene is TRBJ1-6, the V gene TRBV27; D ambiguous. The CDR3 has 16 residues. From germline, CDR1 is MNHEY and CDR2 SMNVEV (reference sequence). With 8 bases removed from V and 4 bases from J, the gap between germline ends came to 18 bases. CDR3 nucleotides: TGTGCCAGCGGGTTAGGACTGCCCTCGTATAATTCACCCCTCCACTTT. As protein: CASGLGLPSYNSPLHF.

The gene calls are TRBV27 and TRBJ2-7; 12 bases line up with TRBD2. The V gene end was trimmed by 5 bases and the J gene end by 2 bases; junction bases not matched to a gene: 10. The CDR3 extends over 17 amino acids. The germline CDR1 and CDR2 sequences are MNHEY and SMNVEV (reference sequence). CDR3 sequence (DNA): TGTGCCAGCAGTCGAGAGATCAGGACTAGCGGGGCCTACGAGCAGTACTTC. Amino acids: CASSREIRTSGAYEQYF.

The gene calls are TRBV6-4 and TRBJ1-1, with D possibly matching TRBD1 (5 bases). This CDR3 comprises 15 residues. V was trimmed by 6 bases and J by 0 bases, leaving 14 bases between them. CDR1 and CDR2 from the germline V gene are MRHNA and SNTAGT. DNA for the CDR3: TGTGCCAGCAGGAAAACAGGCGCGGTGAACACTGAAGCTTTCTTT. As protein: CASRKTGAVNTEAFF.